A selection of T cell receptor beta chains follows, all from one sample in a study of cytotoxic CD8 clonotypes in ibrutinib-treated CLL. TCRdb's table, derived via immunoSEQ multiplex PCR, lists solely in-frame clones and lacks some. Of roughly 13,000 clones in the sample, less than 55% are singletons; the top ten hold approximately 36%. The sample consisted of PBMCs, taken at an approximately 25-month disease-progression time point, from a patient treated with ibrutinib. These receptors all come from a human donor with chronic lymphocytic leukemia. The CDR3 runs from the conserved cysteine through the conserved F or W. Fields, in order: J gene, V gene, clone size, D gene, CDR3 DNA, CDR3 protein. The D gene is left open where the match is weak. Some rows have no size entry. The others give once, few or many, or a class for an expanded clone.

>TRBJ2-1|TRBV2|few|TRBD1
TGTGCCAGCCGCCCGGGACAGGGGACCCAGCAGTTCTTC
CASRPGQGTQQFF
>TRBJ2-7|TRBV11-3|.|TRBD1
TGTGCCAGCAGCTTAGGGTGGACAGGCGAGCAGTACTTC
CASSLGWTGEQYF
>TRBJ2-5|TRBV5-6|.|.
TGTGCCAGCAGCCAAGAGACAGCGCGAGAGACCCAGTACTTC
CASSQETARETQYF
>TRBJ1-2|TRBV19|.|.
TGTGCCAGTAGTCCGGTTACGGCAGGGGTGTACTATGGCTACACCTTC
CASSPVTAGVYYGYTF
>TRBJ2-6|TRBV4-1|.|.
TGCGCCAGCAGCCAAACTGGGAGTTTCGGGGCCAACGTCCTGACTTTC
CASSQTGSFGANVLTF
>TRBJ2-5|TRBV7-8|medium-sized|TRBD2
TGTGCCAGCAGCGGAAGGCGGGGGAGTGGACCCCAAGAGACCCAGTACTTC
CASSGRRGSGPQETQYF
>TRBJ1-1|TRBV5-6|once|.
TGTGCCAGCAGCCCACCCCCGGCCTCCATGAACACTGAAGCTTTCTTT
CASSPPPASMNTEAFF
>TRBJ2-3|TRBV5-4|.|.
TGTGCCAGCAGCCCCACTAGCACAGATACGCAGTATTTT
CASSPTSTDTQYF
>TRBJ1-2|TRBV4-2|.|.
TGTGCCAGCAGCCAAGATCCGGGGCACAACTATGGCTACACCTTC
CASSQDPGHNYGYTF
>TRBJ1-2|TRBV5-1|.|.
TGCGCCAGCAGCTTGGGACGGGCGCCTGGCTACACCTTC
CASSLGRAPGYTF
>TRBJ1-1|TRBV6-1|few|.
TGTGCCAGCAGTAGGATGAACACTGAAGCTTTCTTT
CASSRMNTEAFF
>TRBJ1-3|TRBV9|.|TRBD1
TGTGCCAGCAGCACCTCGCTCGGACAGGTGGGAAACACCATATATTTT
CASSTSLGQVGNTIYF
>TRBJ1-1|TRBV29-1|few|TRBD1
TGCAGCGTTTATCCTAGAGACAGGGGCCAGGAAGCTTTCTTT
CSVYPRDRGQEAFF
>TRBJ1-2|TRBV5-6|.|TRBD1
TGTGCCAGCAGTTATACAGGGGGCTCTGGCTACACCTTC
CASSYTGGSGYTF
>TRBJ2-3|TRBV27|few|.
TGTGCCAGCAGTTTATCAGGGGGCACAGATACGCAGTATTTT
CASSLSGGTDTQYF
>TRBJ2-1|TRBV5-1|once|TRBD1
TGCGCCAGCAGTTCAGGGGGCGGTTCCGACAATGAGCAGTTCTTC
CASSSGGGSDNEQFF